This entry concerns a single TCR beta chain. Which antigen it targets is not known. No base-level quality is on record; no much larger clone is a single base apart. Library creation used the immunoSEQ multiplex PCR assay. A mixture of 60 forward primers for TCR Vbeta segments and 13 reverse primers for TCR Jbeta segments was used in the multiplex PCR. The CDR3 region of rearranged TCR beta genes was amplified from genomic DNA with a multiplex PCR assay. Amplified TCR beta libraries were sequenced as 87-base-pair reads on the Illumina HiSeq System. The original pipeline was this. In a later analysis, roughly 80 million unique TCR beta chains were counted across the 500 to 700 repertoires, and roughly 9.9 million of these chains were shared by at least two donors. Raw reads were error-corrected and collapsed into unique sequences by a nearest-neighbor algorithm in which closely related sequences were merged to remove PCR and sequencing errors. To assign V, D and J gene segments, CDR3 sequences were aligned to IMGT reference sequences. For a sequence to be retained, at least a six-nucleotide match to both a V gene segment and a J gene segment was required. A rearrangement was called productive if the CDR3 had no stop codons and remained in frame with V and J, and every other rearrangement was called non-productive. CDR3 was defined by IMGT convention, running from the second conserved V-encoded cysteine to the conserved J-encoded phenylalanine. Sequences without an unambiguous match to a single V gene segment were excluded from the earlier analysis of about 600 of the donors. In an earlier analysis of about 590 of the donors, a V segment was called functional when productive rearrangements were above 56.7%, and segregating when the standard deviation between donors exceeded 5%. To diagnose cytomegalovirus status from the catalog of TCR beta chain sequences, a statistical classification framework was built. In a later analysis, TCR nucleotide sequences were compared against IMGT/GENE-DB human TR gene sequences so that V and J genes could be assigned. In a later analysis, CDR3 sequences and most-parsimonious VDJ recombination scenarios were assigned using the TCRdist pipeline. A later analysis defined each TCR beta chain by its CDR3 amino acid sequence plus V-gene family, and excluded reads lacking a unique V-gene family. To address suspected cross-contamination and a sequencing artifact, a later analysis removed around 590 highly shared, low-generation-probability nucleotide sequences. A later analysis calculated a clonal expansion index for each public chain from normalized within-repertoire ranks of inferred template counts. A later analysis computed generation probabilities with a VDJ recombination model fitted to out-of-frame rearrangements, and checked the results against IGoR. In a later analysis, TCR-TCR, TCR-HLA and TCR-CMV co-occurrence was scored with hypergeometric tests, and a repertoire-size bias correction was applied to TCR pairs. False discovery rates were estimated in a later analysis by permuting HLA or CMV assignments 20 times. In a later analysis, co-occurring TCRs were grouped with DBSCAN, and TCRdist sequence similarity was added when clustering was performed within HLA-allele-positive subsets. Repertoires with fewer than 30,000 or more than 120,000 public chains, plus five repertoires with anomalous nucleotide sharing, were excluded from co-occurrence clustering. The immuneACCESS repertoire file appears here via TCRdb, limited to in-frame rearrangements. These files lack a portion of the clones; in checked studies, under half of the deficit traces to unresolved V genes, and the cause of the others is not known. V, J and clone size were drawn from that table, and D and trimming were deduced from the DNA. For this sample the table gives some 40,000 clones, of which more than 50% were detected only once. 6.2% of the sample is taken by the ten largest.

These data originate in a study of cytomegalovirus exposure and HLA in healthy donors (dated 2017 in TCRdb). For the wider study: In an earlier analysis of 450 to 750 of the donors, around 290 Gb of sequence data and 117 million unique TCR beta sequences from roughly 200 million T cells were reported. In an earlier analysis of roughly 600 of the donors, high-throughput TCR beta sequencing was used to judge whether each TCR beta V gene segment behaved as functional or pseudogenic. In a later genetic analysis, genome-wide SNP genotypes for about 55% of the roughly 700 donors were used, and that subset was treated as a discovery cohort. In the later analysis, no new phenotypic data were used to find candidate immune exposures; instead, reliance was placed on TCR beta sequences and their occurrence across donors. Every repertoire in the discovery cohort had been generated on one and the same sequencing platform. On average, roughly 200,000 unique TCR beta nucleotide sequences were sequenced per donor among fewer than 500 genotyped donors of the cohort, with roughly 18% of those sequences being non-productive. Roughly 300 gigabases of sequencing data and approximately 85 million unique TCR sequences were included in an early release covering about 600 HLA-typed donors. Using immunosequencing, the study profiled T cell repertoires from around 680 subjects and related those repertoires to cytomegalovirus serostatus. The study combined high-throughput TCR immunosequencing, statistical association of individual TCRs with disease status, and machine learning to predict cytomegalovirus infection status. In a later analysis, previously published TCR beta repertoires from 666 donors were re-analyzed and high-resolution HLA genotyping was added so that TCR occurrence patterns could be studied. A separate validation cohort of approximately 130 different subjects was used in addition to the roughly 670-subject first cohort. Typing coverage differed by locus: A, B, C, DRB1 and DQB1 were typed in about 629-640 donors, DQA1 in 500 to 550, DPA1 in around 600, and DPB1 in just under 480. Both class I and class II loci were covered by HLA typing, at four-digit resolution. The study was designed to test whether signatures of past pathogen exposure could be identified by cataloging public T cell receptors. Of the 398 genotyped donors, less than 85% were placed in the genetic ancestry cluster associated with self-reported Caucasian donors. Several DR-DQ haplotypes were treated as single units for association and clustering because of strong linkage in the cohort. Donor age, sex, ethnicity and CMV serostatus were compiled together with the repertoire data. Findings and caveats that apply to the study as a whole: Cytomegalovirus status was reported to be diagnosed by the classifier with high specificity and sensitivity in both the original and validation cohorts. Sequencing depth was assumed to be roughly uniform across donors in the presence/absence analyses, though that assumption may not hold. According to a later analysis, parvovirus B19, influenza, CMV and Epstein-Barr virus appeared linked to several top co-occurrence clusters. A later analysis found that most CMV-associated TCR beta chains appeared HLA-restricted, with HLA associations seemingly driven largely by CMV exposure. It was suggested by the authors that the approach could potentially be generalized to other disease states and immunological phenotypes. A total of some 180 TCR beta chains were listed by the study as associated with cytomegalovirus. The cohort was sequenced for TCR beta chains only, and without alpha or paired-chain data the features that could be detected were limited. CMV serostatus was the only immune exposure information available for the cohort. Assigning TCR associations to individual alleles was difficult when HLA alleles, especially DR and DQ, strongly co-occurred. In an earlier analysis of more than 450 of the donors, most TCR beta V segments were observed in productive rearrangements about 87% or about 30% of the time, broadly matching IMGT annotations. Three of the identified cytomegalovirus-associated TCR beta chains were confirmed in vitro to be specific for cytomegalovirus antigens. The earlier analysis of some 540 of the donors excluded fewer than 20 rarely observed V segments, including chromosome 9 orphons, because counts were too low. In a later analysis, the rate of TCR association differed among HLA loci, with DRB1 alleles having the most associated TCRs and HLA-C alleles having the fewest. A further reported finding was that TCR beta sequences accurately predicted the HLA-A and HLA-B alleles for most subjects in the first cohort. In a later genetic analysis, fewer N-insertions in productive TCRs were reported among donors in an Asian-associated ancestry cluster than the roughly 640-donor mean. V-gene and J-gene trimming of TCR beta chains was associated with a missense DCLRE1C variant in a later genetic analysis, and the association was replicated in an independent cohort. Because HLA typing was missing for some donors at each locus, association tests included only the typed subset. Across donors, most TCR sequences were observed very rarely, whereas some public TCRs were present in many individuals. A later analysis associated about 16,000 TCR beta sequences with specific HLA alleles at a false discovery rate of 0.05. Linkage disequilibrium might explain the correlated functional status among segregating V segments, but an unknown experimental factor could not be excluded. Compared with equally common non-associated chains, HLA-associated TCR beta chains in a later analysis were more clonally expanded and had lower generation probabilities. The sequencing pipeline was judged likely to have produced a cluster of highly shared sequence variants as a technical artifact.

The cohort was made up of several hundred healthy bone marrow donors. All cohort members were sampled while nominally healthy, although unrecorded immune exposures were likely present. The donor was CMV seropositive and was included in the group of some 290 seropositive cohort members. Each donor provided a peripheral blood sample, and peripheral blood mononuclear cells were used for TCR beta sequencing. Genomic DNA extraction from the blood cell samples was performed with the Qiagen DNeasy Blood Extraction Kit. The TCR comes from a middle-aged woman in good health and CMV-seropositive. The sample consisted of PBMCs.

The CDR3 protein: CASRETENYGYTF. The DNA sequence reads TGTGCCAGCAGGGAGACAGAAAACTATGGCTACACCTTC. The rearrangement combines TRBV2 with TRBJ1-2; a tentative D match to TRBD1 spans 5 bases. Reading the germline V gene gives CDR1 SNHLY and CDR2 FYNNEI. The CDR3, from cysteine to phenylalanine, totals 13 residues. Only the CDR3 DNA is retained, 39 bases long and in frame from the first base. The trim is 6 bases for V and 2 bases for J, with a gap of 10 bases between the germline ends.